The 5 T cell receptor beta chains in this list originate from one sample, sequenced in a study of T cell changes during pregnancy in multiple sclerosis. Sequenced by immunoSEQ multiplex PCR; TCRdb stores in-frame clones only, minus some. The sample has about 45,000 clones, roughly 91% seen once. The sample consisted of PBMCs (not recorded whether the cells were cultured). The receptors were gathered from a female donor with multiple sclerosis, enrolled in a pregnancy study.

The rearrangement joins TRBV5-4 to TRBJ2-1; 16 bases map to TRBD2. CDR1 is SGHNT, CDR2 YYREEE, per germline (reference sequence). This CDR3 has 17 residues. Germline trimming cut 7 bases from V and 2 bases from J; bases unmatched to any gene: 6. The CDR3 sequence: CASRGTSGRGAYNEQFF. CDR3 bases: TGTGCCAGCCGCGGGACTAGCGGGAGGGGGGCCTACAATGAGCAGTTCTTC.

CDR3 in DNA: TGTGCTAGTGGACTAGCGGAGAGGGTAGATACGCAGTATTTT. It specifies CASGLAERVDTQYF. V is TRBV12-5 and J is TRBJ2-3, with 8 bases matching TRBD2. The CDR3 spans 14 residues. CDR1 is LGHNT, CDR2 FRNRAP, per germline. Germline trimming cut 6 bases from V and 5 bases from J; bases unmatched to any gene: 7.

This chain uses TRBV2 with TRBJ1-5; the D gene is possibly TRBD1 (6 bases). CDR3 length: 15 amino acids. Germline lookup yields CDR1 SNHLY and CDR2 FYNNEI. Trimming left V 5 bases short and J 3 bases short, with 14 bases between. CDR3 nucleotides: TGTGCCAGCAGTTGGGCAGGGGACAACAATCAGCCCCAGCATTTT. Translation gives CASSWAGDNNQPQHF.

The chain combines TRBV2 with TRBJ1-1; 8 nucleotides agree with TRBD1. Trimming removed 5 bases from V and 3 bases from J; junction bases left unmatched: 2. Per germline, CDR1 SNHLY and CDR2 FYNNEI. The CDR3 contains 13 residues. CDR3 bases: TGTGCCAGCAGTAACAGGGGGTACACTGAAGCTTTCTTT. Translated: CASSNRGYTEAFF.

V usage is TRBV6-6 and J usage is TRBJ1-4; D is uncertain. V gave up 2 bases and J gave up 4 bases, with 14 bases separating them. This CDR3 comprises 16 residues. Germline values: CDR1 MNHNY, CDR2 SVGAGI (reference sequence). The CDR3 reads CASSYLTGSLNEKLFF. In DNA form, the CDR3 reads TGTGCCAGCAGTTACCTGACCGGGAGCCTTAATGAAAAACTGTTTTTT.